This T cell receptor beta chain was sequenced in a study of naive and memory T cell subsets. Study-level points and caveats: TCR transcript changes with activation or differentiation may affect this RNA method.

The SP2 primer and nested alpha and beta constant region primers amplified ligated cDNA in four rounds. Blood and skin TCR RNA was reverse transcribed with alpha and beta constant primers. TCRdb passed the UMI-ligation and nested PCR reads through MiXCR, listing each CDR3 protein once. This sample has about 25,000 distinct CDR3 sequences, with 5.2% found just once. The library had UMIs added by 3' ligation of an oligonucleotide to TCR cDNA. RNA was extracted from roughly 2.5 ml of whole blood of healthy adults. Input was roughly 1 to 1,100 ng of DNase-treated total RNA without cell sorting. There are 13 residues in the CDR3. Deletions cut 2 bases from V and 11 bases from J, with 15 bases between. The germline V gene encodes CDR1 SGHVS and CDR2 FQNEAQ. A word on this clonotype: Its antigen remains unidentified.

The chain recombines TRBV7-8 with TRBJ1-1, with no clear D. Sequencing was carried out using blood. This TCR came from an adult in good health. CDR3 sequence reads: CASSLTPGSQAFF. The CDR3 coding sequence is TGTGCCAGCAGCTTAACCCCCGGGTCGCAGGCTTTCTTT. Looking up the rest from reference TRBV7-8 and TRBJ1-1 gives the full variable domain: GAGVSQSPRYKVAKRGQDVALRCDPISGHVSLFWYQQALGQGPEFLTYFQNEAQLDKSGLPSDRFFAERPEGSVSTLKIQRTQQEDSAVYLCASSLTPGSQAFFGQGTRLTVV.